Listed below are T cell receptor beta chains from one sample, sequenced in a study of T cells expressing NK-cell markers. TCRdb processed the 5' RACE reads again and assigns one entry to each CDR3 protein, with no DNA. Its listing shows about 390,000 distinct CDR3 sequences. The specimen sequenced was blood T cells: a sorted CD56 or NKG2C T cell subset, CD4+ or CD8+ T cells, or bulk PBMC T cells (not recorded which). These receptor sequences come from a woman aged 45-65 years in good health. CDR3s include the opening cysteine and the closing phenylalanine or tryptophan. Fields, in order: V gene, J gene, CDR3 length, CDR3 protein.

V: TRBV12-3/TRBV12-4; J: TRBJ2-1; length: 15; CDR3: CASSSPPGTYNEQFF
V: TRBV25-1; J: TRBJ1-6; length: 18; CDR3: CASSEYSGASVDSSPLHF
V: TRBV6-6; J: TRBJ2-1; length: 17; CDR3: CASSPQAGGPSYNEQFF
V: TRBV6-5; J: TRBJ1-4; length: 14; CDR3: CASSQGTTNEKLFF
V: TRBV5-1; J: TRBJ2-1; length: 15; CDR3: CASSSGTDPTHEQFF
V: TRBV11-3; J: TRBJ2-5; length: 14; CDR3: CASSPGLEQETQYF
V: TRBV27; J: TRBJ2-1; length: 12; CDR3: CASSSVTNEQFF
V: TRBV28; J: TRBJ2-7; length: 14; CDR3: CASWSSGTTAEQYF
V: TRBV5-1; J: TRBJ2-1; length: 13; CDR3: CASSFGGSDEQFF
V: TRBV12-3/TRBV12-4; J: TRBJ2-5; length: 13; CDR3: CASSLMPQETQYF
V: TRBV10-2; J: TRBJ2-3; length: 15; CDR3: CASKTGTSVTDTQYF
V: TRBV2; J: TRBJ2-4; length: 14; CDR3: CASSEGGAKNIQYF
V: TRBV29-1; J: TRBJ2-7; length: 14; CDR3: CSVARDTSNYEQYF
V: TRBV2; J: TRBJ2-2; length: 14; CDR3: CASRQKGLAGELFF
V: TRBV12-3/TRBV12-4; J: TRBJ1-1; length: 15; CDR3: CASSNRDRGRPEAFF
V: TRBV15; J: TRBJ2-2; length: 18; CDR3: CATSRPMRTSLSTGELFF
V: TRBV3-1; J: TRBJ2-5; length: 18; CDR3: CASSPAENGRLGLETQYF
V: TRBV6-2/TRBV6-3; J: TRBJ1-2; length: 13; CDR3: CASSPPRDYGYTF
V: TRBV7-2; J: TRBJ1-4; length: 12; CDR3: CASPTGREKLFF
V: TRBV20-1; J: TRBJ2-5; length: 16; CDR3: CSATKGTSGILETQYF
V: TRBV5-6; J: TRBJ2-1; length: 17; CDR3: CASSLGLAASSYNEQFF
V: TRBV5-1; J: TRBJ1-1; length: 18; CDR3: CASSFPRAAGGMNTEAFF
V: TRBV12-3/TRBV12-4; J: TRBJ1-5; length: 15; CDR3: CASSSAGLLNQPQHF
V: TRBV5-1; J: TRBJ2-1; length: 17; CDR3: CASSLRVTGGRNNEQFF
V: TRBV3-1; J: TRBJ2-7; length: 16; CDR3: CASSLGGLAVSYEQYF
V: TRBV11-2; J: TRBJ2-7; length: 14; CDR3: CASRRLAGGYEQYF
V: TRBV5-1; J: TRBJ2-1; length: 15; CDR3: CASTHLAGGYNEQFF
V: TRBV7-9; J: TRBJ2-7; length: 14; CDR3: CASSHDRGSYEQYF
V: TRBV3-1; J: TRBJ2-5; length: 16; CDR3: CASSLKESARWETQYF
V: TRBV27; J: TRBJ1-5; length: 17; CDR3: CASSSSFRDISNQPQHF
V: TRBV20-1; J: TRBJ2-1; length: 13; CDR3: CSARGGENNEQFF
V: TRBV29-1; J: TRBJ2-1; length: 17; CDR3: CSVEDIGTGEGYNEQFF
V: TRBV12-3/TRBV12-4; J: TRBJ2-2; length: 14; CDR3: CASSRTSLVGELFF
V: TRBV5-1; J: TRBJ2-1; length: 17; CDR3: CASSYSGPLSSYNEQFF
V: TRBV10-2; J: TRBJ2-5; length: 15; CDR3: CASSERRLAEETQYF
V: TRBV4-1; J: TRBJ1-2; length: 14; CDR3: CASSQWEGQDGYTF
V: TRBV24-1; J: TRBJ2-1; length: 12; CDR3: CATSNQGNEQFF
V: TRBV7-9; J: TRBJ2-1; length: 16; CDR3: CASSFVGRDNHNEQFF
V: TRBV2; J: TRBJ2-5; length: 15; CDR3: CASSLRTGVQETQYF
V: TRBV15; J: TRBJ1-5; length: 14; CDR3: CATSRVGANQPQHF
V: TRBV20-1; J: TRBJ2-2; length: 16; CDR3: CSARPLAGDFTGELFF
V: TRBV4-2; J: TRBJ2-2; length: 17; CDR3: CASSPLAGGLNTGELFF
V: TRBV13; J: TRBJ2-7; length: 14; CDR3: CASRWGQGIYEQYF
V: TRBV12-3/TRBV12-4; J: TRBJ2-2; length: 14; CDR3: CASSSPYLGGELFF
V: TRBV25-1; J: TRBJ2-1; length: 14; CDR3: CASRLAGEYNEQFF
V: TRBV12-3/TRBV12-4; J: TRBJ1-3; length: 12; CDR3: CASPNAGNTIYF